A selection of T cell receptor beta chains follows, all from one sample in a study of cytomegalovirus exposure and HLA in healthy donors. Repertoires were generated with immunoSEQ multiplex PCR, while TCRdb's copy carries only in-frame clones and drops some. The sample holds about 110,000 clones, around 89% seen once. Sequencing was carried out using PBMCs. The receptors originated from a woman aged 25 to 45 in good health and CMV-seropositive. CDR3s include the opening cysteine and the closing phenylalanine or tryptophan. Each record gives: J gene, clone size, D gene, CDR3 length, V gene, CDR3 protein, CDR3 DNA. The D gene is left open where the match is weak. Clone size is given for some rows only: seen once, a few or many times, or a class if the clone is expanded.

>TRBJ2-7|.|.|14|TRBV11-2
CASSLGRGAYEQYF
TGTGCCAGCAGCTTGGGCAGGGGTGCCTACGAGCAGTACTTC
>TRBJ1-5|.|.|13|TRBV29-1
CSAAGTGGQPQHF
TGCAGCGCCGCAGGGACGGGGGGTCAGCCCCAGCATTTT
>TRBJ1-2|.|.|13|TRBV30
CAWRRGEGHGYTF
TGTGCCTGGAGAAGGGGGGAGGGACACGGCTACACCTTC
>TRBJ1-3|.|TRBD1|14|TRBV2
CASSFDRGENTIYF
TGTGCCAGCAGTTTCGACAGGGGAGAAAACACCATATATTTT
>TRBJ1-2|.|TRBD1|14|TRBV2
CASSDRDRGNGYTF
TGTGCCAGCAGTGATCGGGACAGGGGAAATGGCTACACCTTC
>TRBJ2-1|once|.|14|TRBV6-5
CASSYAGTDNEQFF
TGTGCCAGCAGTTATGCGGGGACAGACAATGAGCAGTTCTTC
>TRBJ2-5|.|TRBD2|16|TRBV7-6
CASSLGSGIGGETQYF
TGTGCCAGCAGCTTGGGTAGCGGGATAGGGGGAGAGACCCAGTACTTC
>TRBJ2-7|.|.|13|TRBV7-6
CASSLGSGYEQYF
TGTGCCAGCAGCTTAGGATCCGGCTACGAGCAGTACTTC
>TRBJ2-1|.|TRBD2|16|TRBV28
CASSPKIAGKVNEQFF
TGTGCCAGCAGTCCCAAAATAGCGGGAAAGGTCAATGAGCAGTTCTTC
>TRBJ2-5|once|TRBD2|16|TRBV4-2
CASSQDGGRALETQYF
TGTGCCAGCAGCCAAGATGGCGGGAGGGCCTTGGAGACCCAGTACTTC
>TRBJ2-3|.|TRBD2|15|TRBV9
CASSFVAGGGDTQYF
TGTGCCAGCAGCTTTGTAGCGGGGGGTGGAGATACGCAGTATTTT
>TRBJ2-7|.|.|11|TRBV7-8
CASSLESEQYF
TGTGCCAGCAGCTTAGAGAGCGAGCAGTACTTC
>TRBJ1-1|.|TRBD1|12|TRBV11-2
CASSLDRGYAFF
TGTGCCAGCAGCCTTGACAGGGGATACGCTTTCTTT
>TRBJ2-3|.|TRBD1|15|TRBV6-6
CASSYPTGSTDTQYF
TGTGCCAGCAGTTACCCGACAGGGAGCACAGATACGCAGTATTTT
>TRBJ2-4|.|.|11|TRBV20-1
CSASERNIQYF
TGCAGTGCTAGCGAGAGAAACATTCAGTACTTC
>TRBJ1-1|.|.|15|TRBV5-1
CASSPGSGLQTEAFF
TGCGCCAGCAGCCCGGGCTCAGGGTTGCAAACTGAAGCTTTCTTT
>TRBJ2-3|.|TRBD2|18|TRBV29-1
CSVDGAGGLRIGTDTQYF
TGCAGCGTTGACGGGGCGGGGGGGCTCCGAATTGGCACAGATACGCAGTATTTT
>TRBJ1-1|medium-sized|.|15|TRBV7-9
CASSLKGEGHAEAFF
TGTGCCAGCAGCTTAAAAGGGGAGGGTCACGCTGAAGCTTTCTTT
>TRBJ2-7|.|TRBD2|14|TRBV2
CASKLGLAGNEQYF
TGTGCCAGCAAATTAGGACTAGCGGGTAACGAGCAGTACTTC
>TRBJ2-7|.|.|15|TRBV28
CASSLWTGTSYEQYF
TGTGCCAGCAGTTTATGGACAGGTACTTCCTACGAGCAGTACTTC
>TRBJ2-7|.|.|16|TRBV4-2
CASSQDPTSRGSEQYF
TGTGCCAGCAGCCAAGACCCGACTAGTCGGGGGAGCGAGCAGTACTTC
>TRBJ2-3|.|.|16|TRBV4-3
CASSQDPASDTDTQYF
TGCGCCAGCAGCCAAGATCCGGCTAGCGACACAGATACGCAGTATTTT
>TRBJ2-2|.|.|14|TRBV4-1
CASSQDWATGELFF
TGCGCCAGCAGCCAAGACTGGGCCACCGGGGAGCTGTTTTTT
>TRBJ1-2|.|.|12|TRBV7-9
CASSSTDYGYTF
TGTGCCAGCAGCTCGACAGATTATGGCTACACCTTC
>TRBJ2-6|.|TRBD1|17|TRBV28
CASSLPTGESGANVLTF
TGTGCCAGCAGTTTACCGACAGGGGAGTCTGGGGCCAACGTCCTGACTTTC
>TRBJ1-2|.|.|14|TRBV7-9
CASSIDTLWYGYTF
TGTGCCAGCAGCATCGACACCCTTTGGTATGGCTACACCTTC
>TRBJ1-5|.|.|16|TRBV28
CASSLGPSYSNQPQHF
TGTGCCAGCAGTTTAGGGCCTTCCTATAGCAATCAGCCCCAGCATTTT
>TRBJ1-6|.|.|14|TRBV5-6
CASSHLGGNSPLHF
TGTGCCAGCAGCCACCTCGGGGGAAATTCACCCCTCCACTTT
>TRBJ2-7|.|TRBD1|14|TRBV5-1
CASNRGQGPYEQYF
TGCGCCAGCAACAGGGGGCAGGGCCCGTACGAGCAGTACTTC
>TRBJ2-2|.|TRBD2|15|TRBV27
CASSSSVGGTGELFF
TGTGCCAGCAGTTCCAGTGTGGGGGGGACCGGGGAGCTGTTTTTT
>TRBJ1-4|once|.|15|TRBV28
CASSLRGWELAELFF
TGTGCCAGCAGTTTAAGGGGCTGGGAGTTAGCGGAACTGTTTTTT
>TRBJ2-1|.|TRBD2|15|TRBV15
CATSRELAGLHEQFF
TGTGCCACCAGCAGAGAACTAGCGGGACTCCATGAGCAGTTCTTC
>TRBJ2-1|.|.|11|TRBV20-1
CSGGVVNEQFF
TGCAGTGGGGGGGTTGTCAATGAGCAGTTCTTC
>TRBJ2-4|few|TRBD2|15|TRBV7-9
CASSLARGAVNIQYF
TGTGCCAGCAGCTTAGCGCGGGGGGCTGTAAACATTCAGTACTTC
>TRBJ1-2|.|TRBD1|15|TRBV30
CAWSVGRTGGSGYTF
TGTGCCTGGTCCGTAGGTCGGACAGGGGGTTCTGGCTACACCTTC
>TRBJ2-1|once|TRBD1|15|TRBV15
CATSREDRGRGEQFF
TGTGCCACCAGCAGAGAGGACAGGGGGCGGGGGGAGCAGTTCTTC
>TRBJ1-5|.|.|12|TRBV2
CASRRGNQPQHF
TGTGCCAGCAGGCGGGGGAATCAGCCCCAGCATTTT
>TRBJ2-5|.|TRBD1|14|TRBV6-1
CASSRDRGAETQYF
TGTGCCAGCAGCCGGGACAGGGGGGCAGAGACCCAGTACTTC
>TRBJ1-2|.|TRBD1|15|TRBV7-2
CASSLALPTGDGYTF
TGTGCCAGCAGCTTAGCGCTACCGACAGGGGATGGCTACACCTTC
>TRBJ2-1|once|TRBD2|20|TRBV19
CASTPDRPSSGRTTYNEQFF
TGTGCCAGTACCCCAGATCGGCCGTCTAGCGGGAGGACAACCTACAATGAGCAGTTCTTC